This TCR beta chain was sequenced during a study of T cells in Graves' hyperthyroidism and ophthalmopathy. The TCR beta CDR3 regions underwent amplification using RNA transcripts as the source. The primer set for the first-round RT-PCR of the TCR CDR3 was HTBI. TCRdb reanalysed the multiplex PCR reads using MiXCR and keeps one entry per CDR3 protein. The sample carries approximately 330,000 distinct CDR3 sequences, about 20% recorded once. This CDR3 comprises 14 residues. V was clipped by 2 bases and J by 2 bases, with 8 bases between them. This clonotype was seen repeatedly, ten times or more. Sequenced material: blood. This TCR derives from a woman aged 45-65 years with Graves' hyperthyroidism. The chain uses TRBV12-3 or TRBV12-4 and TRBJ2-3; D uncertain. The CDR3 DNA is TGTGCCAGCAGTTTACAGGATTTCACAGATACGCAGTATTTT. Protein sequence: CASSLQDFTDTQYF.